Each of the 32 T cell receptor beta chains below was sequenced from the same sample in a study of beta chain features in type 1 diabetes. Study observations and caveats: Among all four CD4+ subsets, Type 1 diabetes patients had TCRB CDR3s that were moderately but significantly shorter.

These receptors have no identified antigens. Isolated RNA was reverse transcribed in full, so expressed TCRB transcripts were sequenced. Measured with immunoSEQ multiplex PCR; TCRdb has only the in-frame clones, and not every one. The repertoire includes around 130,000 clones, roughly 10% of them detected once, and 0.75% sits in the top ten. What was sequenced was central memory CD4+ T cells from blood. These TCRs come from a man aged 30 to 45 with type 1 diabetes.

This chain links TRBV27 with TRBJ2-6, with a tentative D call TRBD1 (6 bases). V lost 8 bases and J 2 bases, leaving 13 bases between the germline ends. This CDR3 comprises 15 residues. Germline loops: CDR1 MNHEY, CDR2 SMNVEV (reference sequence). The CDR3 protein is CASGQQGAGANVLTF. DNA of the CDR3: TGTGCCAGCGGCCAACAGGGTGCTGGGGCCAACGTCCTGACTTTC.

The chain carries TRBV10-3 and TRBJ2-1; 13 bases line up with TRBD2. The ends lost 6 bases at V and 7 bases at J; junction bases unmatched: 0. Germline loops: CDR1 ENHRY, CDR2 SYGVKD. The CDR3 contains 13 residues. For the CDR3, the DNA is TGTGCCATCAGGGGACTAGCGGGAAATGAGCAGTTCTTC. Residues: CAIRGLAGNEQFF.

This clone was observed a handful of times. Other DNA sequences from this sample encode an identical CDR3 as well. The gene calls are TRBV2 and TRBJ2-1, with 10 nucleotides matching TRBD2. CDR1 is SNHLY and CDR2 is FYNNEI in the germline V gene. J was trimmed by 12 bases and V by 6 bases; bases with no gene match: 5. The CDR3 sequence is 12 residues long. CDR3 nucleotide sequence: TGTGCCAGCAGCCCATTAGCGGGGGGGCAGTTCTTC. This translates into CASSPLAGGQFF.

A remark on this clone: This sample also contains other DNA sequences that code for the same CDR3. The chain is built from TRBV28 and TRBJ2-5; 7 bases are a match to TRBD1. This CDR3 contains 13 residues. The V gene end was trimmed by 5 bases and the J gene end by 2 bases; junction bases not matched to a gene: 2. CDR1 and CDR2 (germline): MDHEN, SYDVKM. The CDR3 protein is CASSPGQQETQYF. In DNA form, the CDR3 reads TGTGCCAGCAGTCCGGGACAGCAAGAGACCCAGTACTTC. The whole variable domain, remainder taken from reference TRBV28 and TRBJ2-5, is DVKVTQSSRYLVKRTGEKVFLECVQDMDHENMFWYRQDPGLGLRLIYFSYDVKMKEKGDIPEGYSVSREKKERFSLILESASTNQTSMYLCASSPGQQETQYFGPGTRLLVL.

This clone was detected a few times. CDR3 bases: TGTGCCAGCAGCCTGGGACTAGCGGGGAGTCCCCAGTACTTC. Its protein product is CASSLGLAGSPQYF. This sequence joins TRBV11-2 and TRBJ2-5; 13 bases align to TRBD2. The CDR3 sequence is 14 residues long. Trimming removed 5 bases from V and 9 bases from J; junction bases left unmatched: 6. Per germline, CDR1 SGHAT and CDR2 FQNNGV. The variable domain in full, with the rest retrieved from reference TRBV11-2 and TRBJ2-5, is EAGVAQSPRYKIIEKRQSVAFWCNPISGHATLYWYQQILGQGPKLLIQFQNNGVVDDSQLPKDRFSAERLKGVDSTLKIQPAKLEDSAVYLCASSLGLAGSPQYFGPGTRLLVL.

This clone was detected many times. CDR3 loop: CASSMGLATDTQYF. The CDR3 DNA reads TGTGCCAGCAGTATGGGACTAGCAACAGATACGCAGTATTTT. The chain recombines TRBV27 with TRBJ2-3, with 9 bases aligning to TRBD2. This CDR3 is built from 14 residues. The V gene end was trimmed by 5 bases and the J gene end by 3 bases; junction bases not matched to a gene: 3. CDR1 is MNHEY and CDR2 is SMNVEV in the germline V gene (reference sequence).

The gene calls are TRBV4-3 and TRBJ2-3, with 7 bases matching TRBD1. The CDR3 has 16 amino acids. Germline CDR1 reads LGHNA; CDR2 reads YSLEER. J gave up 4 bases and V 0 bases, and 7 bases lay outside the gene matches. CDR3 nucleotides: TGCGCCAGCAGCCAAGAATACAGGGGTGGCGCAGATACGCAGTATTTT. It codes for CASSQEYRGGADTQYF.

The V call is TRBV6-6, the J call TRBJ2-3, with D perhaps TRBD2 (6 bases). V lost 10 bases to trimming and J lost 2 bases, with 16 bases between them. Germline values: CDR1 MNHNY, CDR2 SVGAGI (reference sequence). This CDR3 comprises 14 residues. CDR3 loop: CATGPSGVTDTQYF. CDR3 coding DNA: TGTGCCACGGGACCTTCGGGGGTCACAGATACGCAGTATTTT.

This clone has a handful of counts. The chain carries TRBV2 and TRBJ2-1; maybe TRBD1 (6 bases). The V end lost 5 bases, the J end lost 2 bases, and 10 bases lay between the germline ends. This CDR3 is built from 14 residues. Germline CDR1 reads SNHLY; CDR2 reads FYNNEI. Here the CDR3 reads CASSLGQTYNEQFF. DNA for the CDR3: TGTGCCAGCAGTTTAGGACAGACCTACAATGAGCAGTTCTTC.

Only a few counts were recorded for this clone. CDR3 sequence (DNA): TGTGCCATCAGTGAGTCGAAGACTGTCAACTATGGCTACACCTTC. Protein sequence: CAISESKTVNYGYTF. The chain links TRBV10-3 to TRBJ1-2; D ambiguous. The CDR3 consists of 15 residues. V lost 0 bases to trimming and J lost 2 bases, with 10 bases between them. CDR1 and CDR2 from the germline V gene are ENHRY and SYGVKD.

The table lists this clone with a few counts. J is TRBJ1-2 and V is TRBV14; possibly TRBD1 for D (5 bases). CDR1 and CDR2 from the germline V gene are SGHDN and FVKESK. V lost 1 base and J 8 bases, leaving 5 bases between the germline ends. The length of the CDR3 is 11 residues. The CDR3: CASSQGGGYTF. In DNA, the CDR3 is TGTGCCAGCAGCCAAGGGGGCGGCTACACCTTC.

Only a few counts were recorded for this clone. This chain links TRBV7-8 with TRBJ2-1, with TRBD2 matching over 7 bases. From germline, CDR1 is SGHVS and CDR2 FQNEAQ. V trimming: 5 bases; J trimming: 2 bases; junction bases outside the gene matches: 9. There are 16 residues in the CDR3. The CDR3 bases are TGTGCCAGCAGCAGAACGGGGGGAGGGACCTACAATGAGCAGTTCTTC. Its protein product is CASSRTGGGTYNEQFF.

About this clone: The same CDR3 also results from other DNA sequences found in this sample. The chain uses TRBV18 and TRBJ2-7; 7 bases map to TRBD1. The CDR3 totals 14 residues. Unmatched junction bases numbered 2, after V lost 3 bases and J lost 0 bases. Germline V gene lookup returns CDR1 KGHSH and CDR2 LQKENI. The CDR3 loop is CASSPGQSSYEQYF. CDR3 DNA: TGTGCCAGCTCACCGGGACAGTCCTCCTACGAGCAGTACTTC. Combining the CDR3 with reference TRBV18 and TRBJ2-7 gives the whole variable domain NAGVMQNPRHLVRRRGQEARLRCSPMKGHSHVYWYRQLPEEGLKFMVYLQKENIIDESGMPKERFSAEFPKEGPSILRIQQVVRGDSAAYFCASSPGQSSYEQYFGPGTRLTVT.

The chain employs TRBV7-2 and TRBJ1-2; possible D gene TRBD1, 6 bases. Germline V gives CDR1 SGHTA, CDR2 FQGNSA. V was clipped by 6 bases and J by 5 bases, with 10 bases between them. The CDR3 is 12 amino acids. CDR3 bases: TGTGCCAGCAGTAGGGACACGTATGGCTACACCTTC. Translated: CASSRDTYGYTF.

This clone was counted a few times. As DNA, the CDR3 is TGTGCCAGCAGCTTAAGGACAGGGGCATTATCGGACATTCAGTACTTC. Translation: CASSLRTGALSDIQYF. The chain uses TRBV7-2 and TRBJ2-4, with 9 bases lining up with TRBD1. Germline assignment: CDR1 SGHTA and CDR2 FQGNSA. The V and J ends lost 2 bases and 8 bases, in that order; junction bases with no gene match: 10. The CDR3 runs 16 residues.

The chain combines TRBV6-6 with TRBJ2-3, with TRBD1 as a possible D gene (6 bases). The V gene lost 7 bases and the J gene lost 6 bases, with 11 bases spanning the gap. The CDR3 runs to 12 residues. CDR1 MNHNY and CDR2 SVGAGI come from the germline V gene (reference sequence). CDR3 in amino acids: CASTPGADTQYF. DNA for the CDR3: TGTGCCAGCACCCCAGGGGCCGATACGCAGTATTTT.

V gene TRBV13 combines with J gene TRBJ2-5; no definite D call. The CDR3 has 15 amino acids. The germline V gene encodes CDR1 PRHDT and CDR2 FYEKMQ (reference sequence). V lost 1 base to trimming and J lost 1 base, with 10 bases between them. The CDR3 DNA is TGTGCCAGCAGCTTAGTTTCGTATTCCCAAGAGACCCAGTACTTC. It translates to CASSLVSYSQETQYF.

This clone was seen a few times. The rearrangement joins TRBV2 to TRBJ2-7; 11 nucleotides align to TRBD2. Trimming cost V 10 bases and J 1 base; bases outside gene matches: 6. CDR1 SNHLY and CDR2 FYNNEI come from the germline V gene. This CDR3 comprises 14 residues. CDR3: CATETSGASYEQYF. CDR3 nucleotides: TGTGCCACCGAGACTAGCGGGGCTTCCTACGAGCAGTACTTC.

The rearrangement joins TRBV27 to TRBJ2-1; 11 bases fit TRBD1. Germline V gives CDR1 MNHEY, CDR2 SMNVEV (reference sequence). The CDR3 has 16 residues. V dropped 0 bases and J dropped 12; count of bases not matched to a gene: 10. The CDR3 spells CASSLSAGQGGLSQFF. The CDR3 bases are TGTGCCAGCAGTTTATCAGCGGGACAGGGGGGTTTATCGCAGTTCTTC.

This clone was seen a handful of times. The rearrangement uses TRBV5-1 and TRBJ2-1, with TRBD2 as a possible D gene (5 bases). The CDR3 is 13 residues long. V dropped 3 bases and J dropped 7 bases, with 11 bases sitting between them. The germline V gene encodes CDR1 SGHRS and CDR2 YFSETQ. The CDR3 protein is CASSSEGNNEQFF. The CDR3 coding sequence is TGCGCCAGCAGCTCAGAGGGTAATAATGAGCAGTTCTTC.

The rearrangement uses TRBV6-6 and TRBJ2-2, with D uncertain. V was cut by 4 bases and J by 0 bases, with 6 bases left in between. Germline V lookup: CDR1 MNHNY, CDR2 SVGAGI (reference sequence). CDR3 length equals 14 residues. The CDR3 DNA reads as TGTGCCAGCAGTTTAGACTCGAACACCGGGGAGCTGTTTTTT. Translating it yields CASSLDSNTGELFF.

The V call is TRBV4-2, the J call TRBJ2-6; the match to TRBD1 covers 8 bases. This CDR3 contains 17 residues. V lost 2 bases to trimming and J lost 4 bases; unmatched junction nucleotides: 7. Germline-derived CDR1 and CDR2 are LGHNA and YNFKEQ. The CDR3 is CASSQRQGMFGANVLTF. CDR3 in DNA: TGTGCCAGCAGCCAAAGACAGGGGATGTTCGGGGCCAACGTCCTGACTTTC.

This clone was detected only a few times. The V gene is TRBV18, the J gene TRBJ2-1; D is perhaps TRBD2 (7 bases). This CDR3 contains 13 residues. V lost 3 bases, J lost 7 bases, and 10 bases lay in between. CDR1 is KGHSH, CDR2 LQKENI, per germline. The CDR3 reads CASSPRGANEQFF. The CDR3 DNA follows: TGTGCCAGCTCACCCCGGGGGGCAAATGAGCAGTTCTTC.

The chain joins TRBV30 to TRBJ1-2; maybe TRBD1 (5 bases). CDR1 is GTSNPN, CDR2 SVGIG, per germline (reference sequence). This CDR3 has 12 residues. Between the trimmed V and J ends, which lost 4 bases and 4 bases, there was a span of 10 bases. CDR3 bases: TGTGCCTGGACGCCCGGGGGCTATGGCTACACCTTC. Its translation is CAWTPGGYGYTF.

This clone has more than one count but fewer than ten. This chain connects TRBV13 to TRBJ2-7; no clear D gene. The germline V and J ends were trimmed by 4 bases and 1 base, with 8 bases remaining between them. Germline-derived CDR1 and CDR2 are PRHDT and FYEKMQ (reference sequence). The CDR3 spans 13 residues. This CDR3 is CASSSQDSYEQYF. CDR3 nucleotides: TGTGCCAGCAGCTCTCAGGATTCCTACGAGCAGTACTTC.

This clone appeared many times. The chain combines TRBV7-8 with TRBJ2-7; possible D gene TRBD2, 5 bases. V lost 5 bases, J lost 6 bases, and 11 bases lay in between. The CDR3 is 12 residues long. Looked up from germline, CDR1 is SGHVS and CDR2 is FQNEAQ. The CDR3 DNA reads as TGTGCCAGCAGCGCAAGCGGATCCGAGCAGTACTTC. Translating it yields CASSASGSEQYF.

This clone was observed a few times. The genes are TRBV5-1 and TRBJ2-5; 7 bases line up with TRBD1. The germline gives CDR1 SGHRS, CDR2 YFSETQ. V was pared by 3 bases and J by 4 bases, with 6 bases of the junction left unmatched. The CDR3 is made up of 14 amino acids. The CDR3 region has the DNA TGCGCCAGCAGCTCAATGACAGGGCCAGAGACCCAGTACTTC. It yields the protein CASSSMTGPETQYF.

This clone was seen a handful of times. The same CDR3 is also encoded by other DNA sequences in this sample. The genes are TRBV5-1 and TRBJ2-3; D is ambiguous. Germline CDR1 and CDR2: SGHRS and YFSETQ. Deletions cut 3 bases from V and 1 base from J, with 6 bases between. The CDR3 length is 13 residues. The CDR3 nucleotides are TGCGCCAGCAGCTCCCCCGGCACAGATACGCAGTATTTT. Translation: CASSSPGTDTQYF.

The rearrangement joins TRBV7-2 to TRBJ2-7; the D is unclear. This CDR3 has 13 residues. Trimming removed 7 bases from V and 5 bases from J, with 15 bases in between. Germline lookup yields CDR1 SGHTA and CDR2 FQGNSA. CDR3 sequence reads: CASKTHARDEQYF. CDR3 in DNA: TGTGCCAGCAAGACCCACGCACGGGACGAGCAGTACTTC.

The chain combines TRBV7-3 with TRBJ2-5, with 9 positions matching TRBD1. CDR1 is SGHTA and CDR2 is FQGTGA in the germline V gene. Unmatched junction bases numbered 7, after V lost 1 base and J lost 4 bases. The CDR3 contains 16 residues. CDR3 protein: CASSLKDRGAGETQYF. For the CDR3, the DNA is TGTGCCAGCAGCTTAAAGGACAGGGGCGCGGGAGAGACCCAGTACTTC.

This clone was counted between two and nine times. The chain's CDR3 is CASRPNLDRANYGYTF. Here the CDR3 DNA reads TGTGCCAGCAGGCCGAATTTAGACAGGGCCAACTATGGCTACACCTTC. V is TRBV2 and J is TRBJ1-2, with TRBD1 identical over 7 bases. The germline V gene has CDR1 SNHLY and CDR2 FYNNEI. V trimming: 6 bases; J trimming: 2 bases; junction bases outside the gene matches: 12. The CDR3 covers 16 residues.

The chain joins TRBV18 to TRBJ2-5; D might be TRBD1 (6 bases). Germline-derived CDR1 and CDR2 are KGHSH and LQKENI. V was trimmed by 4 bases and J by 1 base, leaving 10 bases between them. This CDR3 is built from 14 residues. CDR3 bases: TGTGCCAGCTCACGCCAGGACAGCCAAGAGACCCAGTACTTC. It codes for CASSRQDSQETQYF.